This TCR beta chain is drawn from a study of chemoradiotherapy in HPV16-positive cancers. Some clones are missing from TCRdb's copy, which holds only in-frame ones; the method was immunoSEQ multiplex PCR. The sample lists more than 15,000 clones, 60% to 80% occurring once. Per the germline V gene, CDR1 is GTSNPN and CDR2 is SVGIG (reference sequence). Trimming took 7 bases from V and 3 from J; bases not matched to a gene: 11. The CDR3 consists of 15 residues. This chain joins TRBV30 and TRBJ2-1; 8 positions match TRBD2. The receptor's source is a human donor with HPV-associated anogenital cancer. The specimen was taken from a patient who underwent chemoradiotherapy. The DNA of the CDR3 is TGTGCCTCTCAACTCGGGGGGGCGATCTACAATGAGCAGTTCTTC. Its translation: CASQLGGAIYNEQFF.